This record concerns one T cell receptor beta chain sequence. The CDR3 loop spans 15 amino acids. Unmatched junction bases numbered 14, after V lost 7 bases and J lost 8 bases. CDR1 is SNHLY, CDR2 FYNNEI, per germline. Naive CD8 cells lacked CD45RO, underwent positive selection for CCR7 and left out terminally differentiated effector memory CD45RA+ cells. The data were taken from a study of shared clonotypes between healthy human individuals. Assay used: immunoSEQ multiplex PCR; TCRdb lists only in-frame clones, some missing. The table records around 2,000,000 clones, more than 85% of them present only once.

This sequence originates from a man in his late teens or twenties in good health. Some clones in this sample may be carry-over from other donors' samples. This rearrangement joins TRBV2 to TRBJ2-1, with TRBD2 matching over 7 bases. Material: naive CD8+ T cells from PBMCs. CDR3 sequence: CASIQAGLVSHEQFF. Written as DNA, the CDR3 is TGTGCCAGCATCCAAGCAGGACTAGTATCCCATGAGCAGTTCTTC. Using reference TRBV2 and TRBJ2-1 for the parts outside the CDR3, the full variable domain is EPEVTQTPSHQVTQMGQEVILRCVPISNHLYFYWYRQILGQKVEFLVSFYNNEISEKSEIFDDQFSVERPDGSNFTLKIRSTKLEDSAMYFCASIQAGLVSHEQFFGPGTRLTVL.